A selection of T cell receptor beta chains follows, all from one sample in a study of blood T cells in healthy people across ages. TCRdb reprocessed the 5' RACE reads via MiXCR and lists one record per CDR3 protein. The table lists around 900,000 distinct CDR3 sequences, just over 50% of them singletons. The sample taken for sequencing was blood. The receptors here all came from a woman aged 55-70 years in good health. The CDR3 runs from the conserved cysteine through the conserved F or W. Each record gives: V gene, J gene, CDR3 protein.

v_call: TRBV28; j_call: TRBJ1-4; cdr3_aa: CASSLSENGATNEKLFF
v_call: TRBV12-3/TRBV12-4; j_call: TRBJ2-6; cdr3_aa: CASRGRSVSGANVLTF
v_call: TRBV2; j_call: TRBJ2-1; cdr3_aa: CASSRPSGRTYNEQFF
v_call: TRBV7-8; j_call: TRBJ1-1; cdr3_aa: CASRPRAGAEAFF
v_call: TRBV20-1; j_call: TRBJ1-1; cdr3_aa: CSARRTAEAFF
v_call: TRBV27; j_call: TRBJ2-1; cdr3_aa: CASSLVVAGPSYNEQFF
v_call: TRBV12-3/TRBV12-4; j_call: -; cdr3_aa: CASRSTNADEQYF
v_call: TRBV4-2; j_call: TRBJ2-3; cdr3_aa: CASSRQGRQSTDTQYF
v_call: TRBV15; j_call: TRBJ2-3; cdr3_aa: CATRDLGGAIDTQYF
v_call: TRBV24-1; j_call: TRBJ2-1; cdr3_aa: CATSDTGEQFF
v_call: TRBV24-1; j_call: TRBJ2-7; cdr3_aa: CATSDPHKGTDNEQYF
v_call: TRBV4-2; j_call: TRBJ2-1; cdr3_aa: CASSQESLVAGRGEQFF
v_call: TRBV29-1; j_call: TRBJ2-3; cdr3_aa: CSVEGGGTDTQYF
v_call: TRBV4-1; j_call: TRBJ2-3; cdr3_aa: CASSQALRQGTDTQYF
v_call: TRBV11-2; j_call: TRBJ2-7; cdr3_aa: CASSTDRTYEQYF
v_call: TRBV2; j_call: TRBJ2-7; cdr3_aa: CASSERSSGRQSEQYF
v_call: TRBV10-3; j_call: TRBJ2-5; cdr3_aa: CAVGTSGSLETQYF
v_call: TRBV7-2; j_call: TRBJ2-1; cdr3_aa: CVSSLAGYSYNEQFF
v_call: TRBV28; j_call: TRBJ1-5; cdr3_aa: CASSLRRLGNQPQHF
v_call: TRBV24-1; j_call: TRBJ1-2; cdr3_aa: CATSDERGQGFYGYTF
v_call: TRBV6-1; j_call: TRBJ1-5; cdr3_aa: CASSDRTVYQPQHF
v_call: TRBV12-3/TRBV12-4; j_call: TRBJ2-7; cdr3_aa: CASSPGKTSSYEQYF
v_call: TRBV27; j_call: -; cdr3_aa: CASSRRSQGSYEQYF
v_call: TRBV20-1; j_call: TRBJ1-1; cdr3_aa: CSARPTRGSGYTEAFF
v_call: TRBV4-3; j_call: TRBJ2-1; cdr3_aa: CASSQVSGRENEQFF
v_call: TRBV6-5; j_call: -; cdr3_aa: CASSREGLAGETQYF
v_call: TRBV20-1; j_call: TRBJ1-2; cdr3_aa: CSANLGAYGYTF
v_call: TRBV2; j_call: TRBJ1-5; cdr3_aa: CATTRGAAFNQPQHF
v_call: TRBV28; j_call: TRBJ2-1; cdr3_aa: CASLTSPISYNEQFF
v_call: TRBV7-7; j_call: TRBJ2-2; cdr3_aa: CASSPGASANTGELFF
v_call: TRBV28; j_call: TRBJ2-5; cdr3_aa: CASRAGTITSPYF
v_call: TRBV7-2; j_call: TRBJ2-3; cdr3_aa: CASGLVATDTQYF
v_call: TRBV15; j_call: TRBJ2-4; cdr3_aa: CATSRDSGRGQYF
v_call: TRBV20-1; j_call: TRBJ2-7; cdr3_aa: CSASERTYEQYF
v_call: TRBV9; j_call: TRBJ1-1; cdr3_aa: CASSVTGGTEALF
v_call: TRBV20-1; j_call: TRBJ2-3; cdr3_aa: CSAVGTDTQYF
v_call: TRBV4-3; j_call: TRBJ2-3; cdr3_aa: CASSHHSGGTLSTDTQYF
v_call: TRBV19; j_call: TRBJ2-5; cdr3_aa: CASRGQGAETQYF
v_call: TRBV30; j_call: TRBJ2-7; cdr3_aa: CAWSYRGTWSYEQYF
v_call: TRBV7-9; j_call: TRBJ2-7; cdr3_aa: CASSLRTDRGREQYF
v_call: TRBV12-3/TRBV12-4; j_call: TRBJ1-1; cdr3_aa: CASSFRQKGIPFF
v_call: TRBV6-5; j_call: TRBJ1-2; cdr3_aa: CASSYGGRNYGYTF
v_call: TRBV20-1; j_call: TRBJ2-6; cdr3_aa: CSARQSQGSWGSGANVLTF
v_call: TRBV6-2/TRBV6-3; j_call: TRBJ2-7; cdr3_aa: CASRTYTRTYEQYF
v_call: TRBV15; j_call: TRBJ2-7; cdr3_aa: CATSRGMGLAGGNRTYEQYF
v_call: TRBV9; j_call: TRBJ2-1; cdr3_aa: CASSVAQVENEQFF
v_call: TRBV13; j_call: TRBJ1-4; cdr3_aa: CASSLEGSATNEKLFF
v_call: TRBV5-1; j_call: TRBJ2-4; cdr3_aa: CASSLGGASKNIQYF
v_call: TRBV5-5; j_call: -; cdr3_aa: CASSPEPRTSGRSEQYF
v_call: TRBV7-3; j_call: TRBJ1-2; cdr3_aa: CASSLNTLLGYTF
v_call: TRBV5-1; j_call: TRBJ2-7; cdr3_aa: CASSLGDRVVTEQYF
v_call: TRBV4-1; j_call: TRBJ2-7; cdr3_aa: CASSLRDRGHEQYF
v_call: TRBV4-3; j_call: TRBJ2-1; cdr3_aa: CARSPKIAGVRSEQFF
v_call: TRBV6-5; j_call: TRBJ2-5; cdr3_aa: CASRRQLQETQYF
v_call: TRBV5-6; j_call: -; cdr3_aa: CASSPVLGLAGANEQYF
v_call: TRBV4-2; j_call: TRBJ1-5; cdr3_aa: CVRFMAYGNQPQHF
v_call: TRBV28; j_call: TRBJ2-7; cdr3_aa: CASSLLAEEQYF
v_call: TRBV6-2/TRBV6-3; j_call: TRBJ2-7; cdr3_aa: CASSRRINTGGIYEQYF
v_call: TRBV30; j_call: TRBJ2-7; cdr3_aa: CAWRGPSYEQYF
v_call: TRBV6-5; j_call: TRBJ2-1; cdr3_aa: CASSYGDRQGGEQFF